Given below is one T cell receptor (beta chain) in context. Its antigen is unidentified. These data belong to a study of OX40 agonist ivuxolimab in advanced cancers. The wider study: Participants could have had prior anti-PD-1, anti-PD-L1 or anti-CTLA-4 therapy, and roughly 40% had some. Partial responses, seen in three patients, involved one hepatocellular carcinoma and two cutaneous melanomas. Findings and limits, study-wide: Clones of CD4+ and CD8+ blood T cells grew by week 6 at doses of 0.1 to 3.0 mg/kg.

The V and J ends lost 1 base and 10 bases respectively, with 19 bases between them. This CDR3 is 16 amino acids long. Per germline, CDR1 LGHNA and CDR2 YSLEER. Generated by immunoSEQ multiplex PCR, the TCRdb table keeps only in-frame clones and is missing some. The sample includes about 90,000 clones, roughly 85% of them seen just once. The sample in question was CD4+ or CD8+ T cells sorted from blood, obtained in a trial of the OX40 agonist ivuxolimab. The chain has TRBV4-3 and TRBJ1-4, with D unresolved. The sequence derives from an adult with an advanced solid tumor such as melanoma, head and neck, liver or kidney cancer. CDR3 loop: CASSQVDGTAGGKLFF. The DNA for the CDR3 is TGCGCCAGCAGCCAAGTCGACGGAACGGCGGGTGGAAAACTGTTTTTT.